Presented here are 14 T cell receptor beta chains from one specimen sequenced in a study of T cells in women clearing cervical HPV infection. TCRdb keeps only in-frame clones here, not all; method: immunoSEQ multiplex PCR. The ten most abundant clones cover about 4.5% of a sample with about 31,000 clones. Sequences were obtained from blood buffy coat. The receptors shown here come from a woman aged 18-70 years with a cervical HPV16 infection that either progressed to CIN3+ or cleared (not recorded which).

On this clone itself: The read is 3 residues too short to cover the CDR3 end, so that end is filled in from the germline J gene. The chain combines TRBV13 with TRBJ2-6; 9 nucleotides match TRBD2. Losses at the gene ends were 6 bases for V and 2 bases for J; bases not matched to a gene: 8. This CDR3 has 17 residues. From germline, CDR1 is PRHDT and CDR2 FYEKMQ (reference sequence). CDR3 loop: CASSSAGGATGANVLTF. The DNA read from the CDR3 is TGTGCCAGCAGTTCGGCGGGGGGGGCCACTGGGGCCAACGTC.

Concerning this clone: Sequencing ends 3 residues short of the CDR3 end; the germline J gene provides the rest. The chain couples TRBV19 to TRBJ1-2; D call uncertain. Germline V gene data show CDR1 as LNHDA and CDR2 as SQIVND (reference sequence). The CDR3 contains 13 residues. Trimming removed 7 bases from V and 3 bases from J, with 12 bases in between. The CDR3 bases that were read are TGTGCCAGTAATTCCGAGAGGTACTATGGC. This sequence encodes CASNSERYYG. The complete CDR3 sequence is CASNSERYYGYTF.

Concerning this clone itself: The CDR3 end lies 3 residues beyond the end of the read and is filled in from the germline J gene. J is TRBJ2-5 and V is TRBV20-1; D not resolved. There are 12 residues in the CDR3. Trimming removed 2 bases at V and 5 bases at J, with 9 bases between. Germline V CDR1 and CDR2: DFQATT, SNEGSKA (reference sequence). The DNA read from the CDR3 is TGCAGTGCTAGACCCCGTGCGGAGACC. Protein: CSARPRAET. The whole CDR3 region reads CSARPRAETQYF.

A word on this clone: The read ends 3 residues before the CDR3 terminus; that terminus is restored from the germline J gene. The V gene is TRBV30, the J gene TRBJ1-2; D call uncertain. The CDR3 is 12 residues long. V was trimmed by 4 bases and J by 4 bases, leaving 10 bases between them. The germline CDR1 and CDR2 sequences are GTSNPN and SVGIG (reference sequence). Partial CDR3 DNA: TGTGCCTGGAATAGACGGGGCTATGGC. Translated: CAWNRRGYG. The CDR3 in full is CAWNRRGYGYTF.

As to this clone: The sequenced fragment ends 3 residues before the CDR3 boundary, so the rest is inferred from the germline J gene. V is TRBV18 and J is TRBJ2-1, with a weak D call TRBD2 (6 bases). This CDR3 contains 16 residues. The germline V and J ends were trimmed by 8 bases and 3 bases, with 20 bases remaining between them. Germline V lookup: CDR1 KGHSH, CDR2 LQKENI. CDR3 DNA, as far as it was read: TGTGCCAGCCCCCCACCACTAGCCACACACTACAATGAG. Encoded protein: CASPPPLATHYNE. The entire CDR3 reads CASPPPLATHYNEQFF.

Here the CDR3 reads CAWGSRIRGTDSPLHF. The DNA read from the CDR3 is TGTGCCTGGGGATCCCGCATTCGGGGGACGGATTCACCC. The chain carries TRBV30 and TRBJ1-6, with a tentative D call TRBD1 (5 bases). Read coverage stops 3 residues before the CDR3 terminus; the germline J gene supplies the remainder. Looked up from germline, CDR1 is GTSNPN and CDR2 is SVGIG (reference sequence). The CDR3 is 16 amino acids. The V gene lost 5 bases and the J gene lost 8 bases, with 22 bases spanning the gap.

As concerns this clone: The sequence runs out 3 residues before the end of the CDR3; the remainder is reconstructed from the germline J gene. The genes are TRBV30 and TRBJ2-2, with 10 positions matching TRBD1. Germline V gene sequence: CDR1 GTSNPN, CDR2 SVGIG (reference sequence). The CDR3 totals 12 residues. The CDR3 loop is CAWGTGDSPLFF. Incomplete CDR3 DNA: TGTGCCTGGGGGACAGGGGATTCACCG.

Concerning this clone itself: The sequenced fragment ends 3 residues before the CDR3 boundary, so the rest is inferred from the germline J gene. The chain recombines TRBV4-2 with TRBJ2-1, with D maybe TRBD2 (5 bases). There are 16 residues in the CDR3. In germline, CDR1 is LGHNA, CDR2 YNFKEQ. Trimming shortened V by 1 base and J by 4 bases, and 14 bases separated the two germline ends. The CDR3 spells CASSQVKAVDYNEQFF. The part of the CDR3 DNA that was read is TGTGCCAGCAGCCAAGTTAAAGCGGTCGATTACAATGAG.

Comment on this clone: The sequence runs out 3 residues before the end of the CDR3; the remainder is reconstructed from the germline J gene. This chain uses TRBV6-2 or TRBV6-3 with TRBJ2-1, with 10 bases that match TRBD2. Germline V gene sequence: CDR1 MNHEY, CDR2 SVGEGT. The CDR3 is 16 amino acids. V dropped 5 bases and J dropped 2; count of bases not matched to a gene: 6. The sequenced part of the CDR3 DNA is TGTGCCAGCAGTGATCGACTAGCGGGTACCTACAATGAG. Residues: CASSDRLAGTYNE. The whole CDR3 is CASSDRLAGTYNEQFF.

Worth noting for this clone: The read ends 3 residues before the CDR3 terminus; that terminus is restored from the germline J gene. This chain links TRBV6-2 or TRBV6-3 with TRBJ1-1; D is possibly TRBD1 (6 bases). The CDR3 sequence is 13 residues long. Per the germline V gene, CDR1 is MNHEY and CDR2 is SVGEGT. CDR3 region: CASSRMHGTEAFF. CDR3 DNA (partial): TGTGCCAGCAGCCGCATGCACGGGACAGAA.

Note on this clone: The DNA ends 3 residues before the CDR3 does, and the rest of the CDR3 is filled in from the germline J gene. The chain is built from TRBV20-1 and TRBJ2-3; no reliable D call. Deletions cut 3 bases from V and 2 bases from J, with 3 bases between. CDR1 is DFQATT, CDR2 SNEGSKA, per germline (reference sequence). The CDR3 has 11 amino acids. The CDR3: CSASLTDTQYF. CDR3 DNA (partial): TGCAGTGCTAGTCTCACAGATACG.

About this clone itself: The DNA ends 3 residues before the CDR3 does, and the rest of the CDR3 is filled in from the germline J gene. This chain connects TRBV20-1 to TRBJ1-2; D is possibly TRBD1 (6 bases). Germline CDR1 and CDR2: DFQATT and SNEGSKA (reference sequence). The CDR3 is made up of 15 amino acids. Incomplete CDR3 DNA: TGCAGTGCTAGAGATTACAGGCAGGGGTGGGGGACC. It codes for CSARDYRQGWGT. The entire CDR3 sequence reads CSARDYRQGWGTYTF.

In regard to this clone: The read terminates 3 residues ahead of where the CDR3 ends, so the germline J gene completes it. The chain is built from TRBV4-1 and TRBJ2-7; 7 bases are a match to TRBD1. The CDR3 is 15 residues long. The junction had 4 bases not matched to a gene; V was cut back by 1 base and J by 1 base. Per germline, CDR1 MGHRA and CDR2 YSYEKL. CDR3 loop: CASSQVTGKSYEQYF. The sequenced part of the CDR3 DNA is TGCGCCAGCAGCCAAGTGACAGGGAAATCCTACGAG.

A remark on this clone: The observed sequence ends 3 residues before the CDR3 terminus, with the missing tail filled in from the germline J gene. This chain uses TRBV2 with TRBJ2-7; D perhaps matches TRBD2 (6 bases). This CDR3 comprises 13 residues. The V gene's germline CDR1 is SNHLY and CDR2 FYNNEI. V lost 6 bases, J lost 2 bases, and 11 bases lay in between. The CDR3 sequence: CASSGTGAYEQYF. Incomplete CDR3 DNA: TGTGCCAGCAGCGGGACTGGAGCCTACGAG.